A selection of T cell receptor beta chains follows, all from one sample in a study of T cells expressing NK-cell markers. TCRdb reanalyzed the 5' RACE reads, giving one entry per CDR3 protein sequence and no DNA. The sample holds 120,000 to 150,000 distinct CDR3 sequences. The specimen was blood T cells: a sorted CD56 or NKG2C T cell subset, CD4+ or CD8+ T cells, or bulk PBMC T cells (not recorded which). These receptors were taken from a man between 18 and 29 years old in good health. The CDR3 runs from the conserved cysteine through the conserved F or W. The order of the fields is J gene, V gene, CDR3 protein.

J: TRBJ2-5; V: TRBV4-1; CDR3: CASSQFSSADSGGETQYF
J: TRBJ2-1; V: TRBV2; CDR3: CASTLSGVDEQFF
J: TRBJ2-1; V: TRBV7-6; CDR3: CASSLLTGGSYNEQFF
J: TRBJ1-2; V: TRBV20-1; CDR3: CSASLQGNARGYTF
J: TRBJ1-5; V: TRBV12-3/TRBV12-4; CDR3: CATSLEIQPQHF
J: TRBJ2-1; V: TRBV6-5; CDR3: CASSYSGVYSYNEQFF
J: TRBJ1-6; V: TRBV4-1; CDR3: CASSPGQHNNSPLHF
J: TRBJ1-1; V: TRBV7-8; CDR3: CASSLGPGGPNTEAFF
J: TRBJ2-1; V: TRBV7-6; CDR3: CASSLKIEASGSFEYNEQFF
J: TRBJ1-2; V: TRBV7-8; CDR3: CASSLNRQRPASGYTF
J: TRBJ2-1; V: TRBV24-1; CDR3: CATSVLPSNEQFF
J: TRBJ2-3; V: TRBV7-6; CDR3: CASSFGLAGPDTQYF
J: TRBJ2-1; V: TRBV19; CDR3: CASSPPPRVNEQFF